This T cell receptor (beta chain) was observed in a study of glioma-infiltrating T cells (dated by TCRdb to 2015 to 2016). Some background on the complete study: TCR alpha- and beta-chain repertoires were sequenced from glioma tissue, non-neoplastic brain tissue and matched peripheral blood mononuclear cells. Each tissue-infiltrating repertoire was compared with the same patient's peripheral blood repertoire to measure divergence between tissue and blood T-cell populations. Three low-grade glioma patients, several primary glioblastoma patients and three non-glioma patients contributing non-neoplastic brain tissue were included in the paired cohort.

Results the study describes overall, beyond this receptor: VJ-independent divergence between tissue and blood was found to be below expectation in non-neoplastic patients but above expectation in all gliomas, particularly low-grade gliomas. Tissue and blood shared very few CDR3 sequences, a result attributed to high CDR3 diversity and limited sampling. The group comparisons were based on small numbers of patients: three non-neoplastic, three low-grade glioma and roughly eight glioblastoma patients.

The iRepertoire nested amplicon-rescue multiplex PCR (arm-PCR) platform was used to amplify TCR alpha and beta CDR3 regions from RNA. One-step reverse transcription and amplification used roughly 100-400 ng of tissue mRNA or PBMC total RNA as input. After bead purification, a secondary multiplex PCR added Illumina adapters, and libraries were gel-purified between 200 and 400 bp. Internal 6-nucleotide barcodes were carried by the libraries and were used for demultiplexing. Sequencing of the libraries was done on an Illumina MiSeq using 2x220 or 2x250 nucleotide paired-end reads. In the source study's methods: FLASH 1.2.11 was used to merge paired reads, and BWA-MEM then aligned the reads to the GRCh37 human genome before TRA and TRB reads were extracted. For V and J assignment, an IMGT-derived reference of cassette sequences and CDR3 motifs that included pseudogenes was used. Three-frame translation of reads was performed, and productive CDR3s were defined as those with a C...FGXG motif and no stop codons. A clonotype was defined as a unique combination of a V-J cassette pair and a CDR3 amino acid sequence. Reads were filtered by Hamming distance, with the threshold set by the sequence error rate of each sample in mapped regions. TCRdb itself trimmed the public reads at Q25 with fastp, ran MiXCR and retained productive beta chains. Identical CDR3 proteins give one entry, which carries the most common genes and DNA. The V and J calls and clone size are TCRdb's, not the authors'. The sample table holds 25 to 30 distinct CDR3 sequences.

To note about this clonotype: The antigen it recognizes is unknown. No base quality information exists; no much larger clone differs at one position. The library was built for alpha chains, so this beta chain is an off-target read and its size means little.

This TCR was recovered from a human donor with low-grade glioma or glioblastoma, undergoing nonglioma brain surgery, or in good health (not recorded which). Sequenced sample: glioma tissue, nonneoplastic brain tissue, or PBMCs (not recorded which).

The CDR3 is CASSLTASGNTIYF. In nucleotides, the sequence is TGTGCCAGCAGCTTGACAGCCTCTGGAAACACCATATATTTT. The chain uses TRBV12-3 or TRBV12-4 and TRBJ1-3; the D gene is possibly TRBD1, with 5 bases matching. The CDR3 has 14 amino acids, counting the end cysteine and phenylalanine. The read is trimmed to its CDR3 DNA, 42 bases read in frame from base 1. Trimming costs V 6 bases and J 0 bases, and their ends lie 9 bases apart.